The 17 T cell receptor beta chains below come from one sample, sequenced in a study of cytotoxic CD8 clonotypes in ibrutinib-treated CLL. Method: immunoSEQ multiplex PCR; TCRdb's copy keeps in-frame clones and lacks some. The sample has 50,000 to 60,000 clones; 75% to 90% are singletons. The specimen comprised PBMCs, sampled after 24 months of ibrutinib treatment. The receptors originated from a human donor with chronic lymphocytic leukemia.

The chain has TRBV7-2 and TRBJ2-7; 7 bases fit TRBD2. The CDR3 is made up of 14 amino acids. Germline V gene lookup returns CDR1 SGHTA and CDR2 FQGNSA. V lost 1 base, J lost 6 bases, and 6 bases stayed unmatched. This CDR3 reads CASSLERGRAEQYF. The CDR3 DNA is TGTGCCAGCAGCTTAGAGCGGGGTAGGGCCGAGCAGTACTTC. Filled out from reference TRBV7-2 and TRBJ2-7, the complete variable domain reads GAGVSQSPSNKVTEKGKDVELRCDPISGHTALYWYRQSLGQGLEFLIYFQGNSAPDKSGLPSDRFSAERTGGSVSTLTIQRTQQEDSAVYLCASSLERGRAEQYFGPGTRLTVT.

J is TRBJ2-2 and V is TRBV6-4, with TRBD2 matching 11 bases. The V gene's germline CDR1 is MRHNA and CDR2 SNTAGT. V shed 6 bases, J shed 6 bases, and the junction held 9 bases outside the gene matches. The CDR3 runs 16 residues. CDR3 in DNA: TGTGCCAGCAGAGTACATAGCGGGAGGGCCTCCGGGGAGCTGTTTTTT. It encodes CASRVHSGRASGELFF.

There are a few counts of this clone. The gene calls are TRBV10-2 and TRBJ1-5; D unresolved. V dropped 7 bases and J dropped 0 bases, with 7 bases sitting between them. The CDR3 spans 13 residues. Germline loops: CDR1 WSHSY, CDR2 SAAADI. Here the CDR3 reads CASTQNSNQPQHF. CDR3 in DNA: TGCGCCAGCACCCAGAATAGCAATCAGCCCCAGCATTTT.

The chain joins TRBV6-7 to TRBJ2-7; D gene uncertain. TRBV6-7 is an ORF, and what it does is uncertain. This CDR3 is 11 amino acids long. Trimming cost V 3 bases and J 4 bases, with 4 bases left between them. In DNA, the CDR3 is TGTGCCAGCAGTTATCCTTACGAGCAGTACTTC. Its translation is CASSYPYEQYF.

This clone was counted once. The rearrangement uses TRBV28 and TRBJ2-7; 7 bases are a match to TRBD2. J lost 0 bases, V lost 2 bases, and 4 bases had no gene match. This CDR3 region has 15 residues. Germline V CDR1 and CDR2: MDHEN, SYDVKM. This chain's CDR3 is CASSLGGVRSYEQYF. The CDR3 bases are TGTGCCAGCAGTTTAGGGGGGGTGCGCTCCTACGAGCAGTACTTC.

CDR3 DNA: TGTGCCATCAGTGAAAAAACTAGACCCGACGGGGAGCTGTTTTTT. Translation: CAISEKTRPDGELFF. V and J are TRBV10-3 and TRBJ2-2; maybe TRBD2 (5 bases). Germline V lookup: CDR1 ENHRY, CDR2 SYGVKD. CDR3 length: 15 residues. Trimming left V 3 bases short and J 7 bases short, with 15 bases between.

The V gene is TRBV2, the J gene TRBJ2-1, with D possibly TRBD2 on 5 matching bases. Germline V gene data show CDR1 as SNHLY and CDR2 as FYNNEI. Trimming shortened V by 4 bases and J by 7 bases, and 11 bases separated the two germline ends. This CDR3 comprises 13 residues. The CDR3 sequence: CASSVDRGNEQFF. The DNA of the CDR3 is TGTGCCAGCAGTGTCGACCGGGGAAATGAGCAGTTCTTC.

The gene calls are TRBV27 and TRBJ2-1; no firm D call. Trimming removed 5 bases at V and 8 bases at J, with 16 bases between. The germline gives CDR1 MNHEY, CDR2 SMNVEV (reference sequence). The length of the CDR3 is 14 residues. Written as DNA, the CDR3 is TGTGCCAGCAGTACCCTTGGCCGTACCGATGAGCAGTTCTTC. The encoded protein is CASSTLGRTDEQFF.

The sample holds a few counts of this clone. The chain links TRBV6-1 to TRBJ1-2; D possibly corresponds to TRBD1 (6 bases). The CDR3 covers 17 residues. The germline V and J ends were trimmed by 1 base and 0 bases, with 15 bases remaining between them. Germline assignment: CDR1 MNHNS and CDR2 SASEGT. In DNA, the CDR3 is TGTGCCAGCAGTGAAGTAGGGGGTCTCAAAACTAACTATGGCTACACCTTC. Its translation is CASSEVGGLKTNYGYTF.

This clone was detected only once. The chain joins TRBV7-9 to TRBJ2-1, with D unclear. This CDR3 is 14 amino acids long. CDR1 and CDR2 from the germline V gene are SEHNR and FQNEAQ (reference sequence). V was shortened by 5 bases and J by 5 bases, with 13 bases between the two germline ends. CDR3 nucleotide sequence: TGTGCCAGCAGCCCCGTGGTAGGGAACAATGAGCAGTTCTTC. This translates into CASSPVVGNNEQFF.

There are a few counts of this clone. The rearrangement uses TRBV7-2 and TRBJ2-7; TRBD2 aligns across 8 bases. Germline V gene lookup returns CDR1 SGHTA and CDR2 FQGNSA. The CDR3 sequence is 14 residues long. After removal of 7 bases from V and 0 bases from J, the junction contained 5 bases not matched to a gene. DNA for the CDR3: TGTGCCAGCACTCGCGGGACTAGCTCCTACGAGCAGTACTTC. Amino acid sequence: CASTRGTSSYEQYF.

The chain combines TRBV6-6 with TRBJ2-1; 11 nucleotides line up with TRBD2. V was pared by 2 bases and J by 6 bases, with 6 bases of the junction left unmatched. CDR1 is MNHNY, CDR2 SVGAGI, per germline (reference sequence). This CDR3 is 16 amino acids long. The CDR3 DNA reads TGTGCCAGCAGTTACACAGTGCTAGCGGGAGGCAATGAGCAGTTCTTC. It encodes CASSYTVLAGGNEQFF.

The chain links TRBV5-6 to TRBJ1-2, with no clear D. The CDR3 extends over 13 amino acids. Trimming removed 4 bases from V and 2 bases from J, with 9 bases in between. From germline, CDR1 is SGHDT and CDR2 YYEEEE. The CDR3 nucleotides are TGTGCCAGCAGCACTAGCGCGAACTATGGCTACACCTTC. It codes for CASSTSANYGYTF.

This rearrangement joins TRBV7-9 to TRBJ2-7; 7 bases align to TRBD2. There are 14 residues in the CDR3. Trimming cost V 1 base and J 4 bases; bases outside gene matches: 4. The germline CDR1 and CDR2 sequences are SEHNR and FQNEAQ (reference sequence). The CDR3: CASSLGFGRYEQYF. CDR3 nucleotide sequence: TGTGCCAGCAGCTTAGGGTTCGGGAGGTACGAGCAGTACTTC. The full variable domain, rest sourced from reference TRBV7-9 and TRBJ2-7, is DTGVSQNPRHKITKRGQNVTFRCDPISEHNRLYWYRQTLGQGPEFLTYFQNEAQLEKSRLLSDRFSAERPKGSFSTLEIQRTEQGDSAMYLCASSLGFGRYEQYFGPGTRLTVT.

The V and J genes are TRBV12-2 and TRBJ1-1; TRBD1 is the table's D call and was not checked against the DNA. TRBV12-2 is tagged as a pseudogene. The CDR3 consists of 18 residues. The CDR3 nucleotides are TGTGCAAGTCGCTTAGCCCCGGTCCAGGCCTACTCAGGGCTGAAAGCTTTCTTT. Its translation is CASRLAPVQAYSGLKAFF.

The chain carries TRBV5-1 and TRBJ2-3; D is ambiguous. The germline gives CDR1 SGHRS, CDR2 YFSETQ. Deletions cut 2 bases from V and 2 bases from J, with 6 bases between. The CDR3 consists of 13 residues. This chain's CDR3 is CASSFLFTDTQYF. CDR3 DNA: TGCGCCAGCAGCTTCCTATTCACAGATACGCAGTATTTT.

This chain connects TRBV7-5 to TRBJ1-5. TRBV7-5 is a pseudogene locus. The CDR3 consists of 14 residues. The CDR3 region is CVRSLNPRDQPQHF. In DNA, the CDR3 is TGTGTCAGAAGCTTAAATCCCCGCGATCAGCCCCAGCATTTT.